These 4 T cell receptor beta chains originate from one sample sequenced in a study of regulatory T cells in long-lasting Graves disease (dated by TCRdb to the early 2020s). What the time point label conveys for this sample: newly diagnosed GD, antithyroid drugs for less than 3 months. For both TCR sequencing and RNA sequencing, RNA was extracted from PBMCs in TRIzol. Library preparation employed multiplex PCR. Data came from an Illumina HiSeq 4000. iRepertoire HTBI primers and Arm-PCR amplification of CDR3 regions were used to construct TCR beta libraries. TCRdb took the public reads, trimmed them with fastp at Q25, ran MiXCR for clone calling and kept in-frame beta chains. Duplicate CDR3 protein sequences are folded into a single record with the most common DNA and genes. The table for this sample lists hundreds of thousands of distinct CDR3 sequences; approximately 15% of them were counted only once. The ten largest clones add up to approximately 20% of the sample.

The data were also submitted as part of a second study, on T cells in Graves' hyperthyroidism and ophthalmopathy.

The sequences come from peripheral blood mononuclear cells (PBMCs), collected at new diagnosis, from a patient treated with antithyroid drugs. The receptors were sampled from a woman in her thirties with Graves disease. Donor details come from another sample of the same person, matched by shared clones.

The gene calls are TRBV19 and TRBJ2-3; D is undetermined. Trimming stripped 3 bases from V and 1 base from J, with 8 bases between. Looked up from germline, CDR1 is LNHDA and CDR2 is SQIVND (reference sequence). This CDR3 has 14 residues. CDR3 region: CASSIPIGTDTQYF. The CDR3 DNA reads TGTGCCAGTAGTATTCCCATAGGCACAGATACGCAGTATTTT.

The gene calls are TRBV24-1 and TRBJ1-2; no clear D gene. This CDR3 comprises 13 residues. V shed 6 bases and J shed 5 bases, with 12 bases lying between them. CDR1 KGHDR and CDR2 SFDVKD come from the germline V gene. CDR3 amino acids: CATSQSLYYGYTF. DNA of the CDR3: TGTGCCACCAGTCAGAGTCTTTATTATGGCTACACCTTC.

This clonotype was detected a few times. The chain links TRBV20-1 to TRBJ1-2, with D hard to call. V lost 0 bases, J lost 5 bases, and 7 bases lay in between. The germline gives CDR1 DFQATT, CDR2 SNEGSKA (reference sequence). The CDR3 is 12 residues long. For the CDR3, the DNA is TGCAGTGCTAGAGATAGGGTGTATGGCTACACCTTC. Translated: CSARDRVYGYTF.

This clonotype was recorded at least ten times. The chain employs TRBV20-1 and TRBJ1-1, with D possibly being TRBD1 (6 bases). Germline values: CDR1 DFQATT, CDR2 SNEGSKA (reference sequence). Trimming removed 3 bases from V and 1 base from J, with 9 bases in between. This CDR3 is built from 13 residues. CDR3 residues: CSARPGQNTEAFF. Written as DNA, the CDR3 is TGCAGTGCTAGGCCGGGACAGAACACTGAAGCTTTCTTT.